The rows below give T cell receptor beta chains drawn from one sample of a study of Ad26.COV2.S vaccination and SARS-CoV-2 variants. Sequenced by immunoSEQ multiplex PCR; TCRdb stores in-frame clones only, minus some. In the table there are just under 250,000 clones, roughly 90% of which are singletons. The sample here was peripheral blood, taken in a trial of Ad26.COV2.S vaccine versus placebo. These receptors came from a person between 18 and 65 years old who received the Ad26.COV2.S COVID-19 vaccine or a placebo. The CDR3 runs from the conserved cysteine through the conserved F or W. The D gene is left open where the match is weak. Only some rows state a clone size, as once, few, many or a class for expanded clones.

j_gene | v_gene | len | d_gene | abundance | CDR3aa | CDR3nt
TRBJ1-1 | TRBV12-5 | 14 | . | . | CASGTHPMNTEAFF | TGTGCTAGTGGTACCCACCCCATGAACACTGAAGCTTTCTTT
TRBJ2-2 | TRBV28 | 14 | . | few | CASRSGQITGELFF | TGTGCCAGCAGGTCGGGGCAGATCACCGGGGAGCTGTTTTTT
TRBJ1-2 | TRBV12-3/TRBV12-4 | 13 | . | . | CASSSTASGGYTF | TGTGCCAGCAGCTCTACAGCGAGCGGTGGCTACACCTTC
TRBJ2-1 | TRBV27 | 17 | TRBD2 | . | CASSSQLAGVGVNEQFF | TGTGCCAGCAGTTCCCAATTAGCGGGAGTAGGGGTAAATGAGCAGTTCTTC
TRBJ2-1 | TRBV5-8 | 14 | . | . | CATLRGPMDNEQFF | TGTGCCACCCTGCGAGGGCCAATGGACAATGAGCAGTTCTTC
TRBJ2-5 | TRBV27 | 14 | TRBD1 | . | CASSMGQGLETQYF | TGTGCCAGCAGTATGGGACAGGGCCTCGAGACCCAGTACTTC
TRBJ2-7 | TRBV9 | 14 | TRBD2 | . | CASSSGLAGGEQYF | TGTGCCAGCAGCTCAGGACTAGCGGGAGGTGAGCAGTACTTC
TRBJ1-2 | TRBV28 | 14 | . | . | CASSLRGRTYGYTF | TGTGCCAGCAGTTTAAGGGGCAGGACCTATGGCTACACCTTC
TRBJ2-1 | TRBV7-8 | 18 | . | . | CASSLVAGDTFSYNEQFF | TGTGCCAGCAGCTTAGTAGCCGGGGACACCTTCTCCTACAATGAGCAGTTCTTC
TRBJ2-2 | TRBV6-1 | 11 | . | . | CASSETGELFF | TGTGCCAGCAGTGAAACCGGGGAGCTGTTTTTT
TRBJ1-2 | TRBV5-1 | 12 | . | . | CASSLGQVGYTF | TGCGCCAGCAGCTTGGGGCAGGTGGGCTACACCTTC
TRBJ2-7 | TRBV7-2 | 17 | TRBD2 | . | CASSILAGGGVPYEQYF | TGTGCCAGCAGCATACTAGCGGGGGGAGGGGTCCCCTACGAGCAGTACTTC
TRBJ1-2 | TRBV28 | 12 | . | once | CASSRQLVGYTF | TGTGCCAGCAGTCGACAGCTCGTTGGCTACACCTTC
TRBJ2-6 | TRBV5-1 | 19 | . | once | CASSLTEVTLNSGANVLTF | TGCGCCAGCAGCTTAACAGAGGTAACACTCAACTCTGGGGCCAACGTCCTGACTTTC
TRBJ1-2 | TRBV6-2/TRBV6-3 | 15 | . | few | CASSINVWPDYGYTF | TGTGCCAGCAGTATCAACGTTTGGCCTGACTATGGCTACACCTTC
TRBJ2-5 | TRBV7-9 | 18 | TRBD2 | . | CASSLGRGGPTLQETQYF | TGTGCCAGCAGCTTAGGGCGGGGGGGCCCTACATTACAAGAGACCCAGTACTTC
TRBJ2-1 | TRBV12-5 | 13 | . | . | CASGFFPKNEQFF | TGTGCTAGTGGTTTTTTTCCAAAGAATGAGCAGTTCTTC
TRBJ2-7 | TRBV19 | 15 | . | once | CASSMTPSHSYEQYF | TGTGCCAGTAGTATGACACCCTCACACTCCTACGAGCAGTACTTC
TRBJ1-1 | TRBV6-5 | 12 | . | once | CASSYPPAEAFF | TGTGCCAGCAGTTACCCTCCCGCCGAAGCTTTCTTT
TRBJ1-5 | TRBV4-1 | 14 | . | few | CASSQEGERQPQHF | TGCGCCAGCAGCCAAGAAGGGGAGCGTCAGCCCCAGCATTTT
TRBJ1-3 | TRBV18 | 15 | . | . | CASSPRTDTGNTIYF | TGTGCCAGCTCACCCCGGACGGACACTGGAAACACCATATATTTT
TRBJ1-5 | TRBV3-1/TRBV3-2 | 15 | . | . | CASSQGVSLNQPQHF | TGTGCCAGCAGCCAAGGTGTCAGCCTGAATCAGCCCCAGCATTTT